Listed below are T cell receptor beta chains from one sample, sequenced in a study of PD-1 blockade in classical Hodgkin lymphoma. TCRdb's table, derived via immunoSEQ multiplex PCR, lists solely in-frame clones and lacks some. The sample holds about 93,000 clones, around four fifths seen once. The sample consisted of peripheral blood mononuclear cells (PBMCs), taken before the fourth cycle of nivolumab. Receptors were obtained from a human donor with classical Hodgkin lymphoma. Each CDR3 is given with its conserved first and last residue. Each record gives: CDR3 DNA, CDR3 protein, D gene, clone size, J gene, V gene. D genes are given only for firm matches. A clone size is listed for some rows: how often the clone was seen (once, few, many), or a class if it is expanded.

TGTGCCAGCAGCTACCGTGGGGAGCAGTACTTC,CASSYRGEQYF,-,-,TRBJ2-7,TRBV7-9
TGTGCCAGCAGCTTAGGTTTCAGGGGTTTCTACGAGCAGTACTTC,CASSLGFRGFYEQYF,-,-,TRBJ2-7,TRBV7-2
TGTGCCAGTACCCTCGGCTGGACAGGGGAAGAGACCCAGTACTTC,CASTLGWTGEETQYF,TRBD1,-,TRBJ2-5,TRBV19
TGTGCCAGCAGTGTAGGGGCCTCTGGAAACACCATATATTTT,CASSVGASGNTIYF,-,-,TRBJ1-3,TRBV28
TGTGCCAGCGAGGGATTTAACTATGGCTACACCTTC,CASEGFNYGYTF,-,-,TRBJ1-2,TRBV19
TGTGCCAGCAGCTTGTTAGGGTCTCTTCACGAGCAGTACTTC,CASSLLGSLHEQYF,-,-,TRBJ2-7,TRBV5-6
TGTGCCAGCAGCCCTCTGCGGGGGGTCTCGACCTACGAGCAGTACTTC,CASSPLRGVSTYEQYF,TRBD2,-,TRBJ2-7,TRBV6-6
TGTGCCAGCAACCGCGACCTTAGCACAGATACGCAGTATTTT,CASNRDLSTDTQYF,-,-,TRBJ2-3,TRBV6-5
TGCGCCAGCAGCTTACGGGACAGGGGCAATGAGCAGTTCTTC,CASSLRDRGNEQFF,TRBD1,-,TRBJ2-1,TRBV5-1
TGTGCCAGCAGTTCTCGAAACACAGGGGGGAATGAGCAGTTCTTC,CASSSRNTGGNEQFF,TRBD1,-,TRBJ2-1,TRBV27
TGTGCCAGCAGCCAAAACAGCTATTGGGGCTACACCTTC,CASSQNSYWGYTF,-,-,TRBJ1-2,TRBV7-9
TGTGCCAGCAGCCCCAGGGGCAGCTCAGTTGATACGCAGTATTTT,CASSPRGSSVDTQYF,-,-,TRBJ2-3,TRBV7-8
TGCGCCAGCAGCTTGGGGGGGTACTCCTACGAGCAGTACTTC,CASSLGGYSYEQYF,-,-,TRBJ2-7,TRBV5-1
TGTGCCAGCAGTTTAAACGGGAGGGTCTACGAGCAGTACTTC,CASSLNGRVYEQYF,TRBD2,-,TRBJ2-7,TRBV28
TGTGCCAGCACAACCGGGACAGGGGGTTACGAGCAGTACTTC,CASTTGTGGYEQYF,TRBD1,-,TRBJ2-7,TRBV6-5
TGTGCCAGCAGCACCGGGACTGCAAATTCACCCCTCCACTTT,CASSTGTANSPLHF,-,-,TRBJ1-6,TRBV5-6
TGTGCCAGTGCGGGACTGTTGAACACTGAAGCTTTCTTT,CASAGLLNTEAFF,-,-,TRBJ1-1,TRBV4-2
TGTGCCAGCTCACGGGGGAGGGGTCGAACGAACACTGAAGCTTTCTTT,CASSRGRGRTNTEAFF,-,-,TRBJ1-1,TRBV18
TGTGCCATCAGTGAGTCAAAGGGGAGGGAAGAGACCCAGTACTTC,CAISESKGREETQYF,TRBD2,-,TRBJ2-5,TRBV10-3
TGTGCCAGCAGTCCGGGACCATTGACCTACGAGCAGTACTTC,CASSPGPLTYEQYF,-,-,TRBJ2-7,TRBV28
TGTGCCAGCAGCCTCAGGGGGGGTCCTCGGGAGACCCAGTACTTC,CASSLRGGPRETQYF,-,-,TRBJ2-5,TRBV7-9
TGCGCCAGCAGCCAAGGAGCAGCTGGGACTAGCGTGTACAATGAGCAGTTCTTC,CASSQGAAGTSVYNEQFF,TRBD2,-,TRBJ2-1,TRBV4-3
TGTGCCAGCAGGTTAGACAGCATAAACTATGGCTACACCTTC,CASRLDSINYGYTF,-,few,TRBJ1-2,TRBV28
TGTGCCAGCAGCTTAGGGGGTGGTCGAGGCACTGAAGCTTTCTTT,CASSLGGGRGTEAFF,-,-,TRBJ1-1,TRBV7-9
TGTGCCAGCAGTTACTCGATGGGACTAGCCAAAAACATTCAGTACTTC,CASSYSMGLAKNIQYF,-,-,TRBJ2-4,TRBV6-6
TGTGCCAGCAGCTTAAGGGGGCAAGCAAATGAGCAGTTCTTC,CASSLRGQANEQFF,-,-,TRBJ2-1,TRBV7-3
TGCGCCAGCAGCCTTAGCGGGGGGCCGGAAGATACGCAGTATTTT,CASSLSGGPEDTQYF,TRBD2,-,TRBJ2-3,TRBV5-1
TGTGCCAGCAGACTAGCGGGAGGGATCCCAGATACGCAGTATTTT,CASRLAGGIPDTQYF,TRBD2,-,TRBJ2-3,TRBV28
TGTGCCAGCAGTTACTCGCTCCGGGCCGTGCAGTACTTC,CASSYSLRAVQYF,-,-,TRBJ2-5,TRBV6-5